The 4 T cell receptor beta chains presented below share a single source sample, sequenced in a study of blood T cell repertoires in COVID-19. Sequenced by immunoSEQ multiplex PCR; TCRdb stores in-frame clones only, minus some. This table has 50,000 or so clones, less than 90% appearing once. Specimen: peripheral blood. The source is a human donor with active COVID-19. The donor label of this sample is uncertain.

This clone was observed once. The chain has TRBV12-3 or TRBV12-4 and TRBJ1-1; D uncertain. The germline V and J ends were trimmed by 7 bases and 5 bases, with 11 bases remaining between them. The CDR3 sequence is 12 residues long. CDR3 region: CASTGGRTEAFF. In DNA form, the CDR3 reads TGTGCCAGCACAGGTGGCAGAACTGAAGCTTTCTTT.

The J gene is TRBJ1-2, the V gene TRBV7-2; D remains ambiguous. The germline CDR1 and CDR2 sequences are SGHTA and FQGNSA. The CDR3 contains 17 residues. V was trimmed by 8 bases and J by 4 bases, leaving 26 bases between them. The CDR3 coding sequence is TGTGCCAGCGTCCATGGGTCAGGTGCAGGTAGTGGCTATGGCTACACCTTC. It yields the protein CASVHGSGAGSGYGYTF.

This rearrangement joins TRBV7-2 to TRBJ2-5; no reliable D call. The CDR3 runs to 15 residues. The germline CDR1 and CDR2 sequences are SGHTA and FQGNSA. With 0 bases removed from V and 5 bases from J, the gap between germline ends came to 13 bases. The CDR3 DNA reads TGTGCCAGCAGCTTAGCAGGAGTGGCGCCGGAGACCCAGTACTTC. This codes for CASSLAGVAPETQYF.

This chain uses TRBV6-4 with TRBJ2-5; 8 bases agree with TRBD1. V lost 4 bases to trimming and J lost 5 bases; unmatched junction nucleotides: 3. The CDR3 has 13 residues. The germline V gene has CDR1 MRHNA and CDR2 SNTAGT. CDR3 coding DNA: TGTGCCAGCAGTGCACAGGGGGGTGAGACCCAGTACTTC. It codes for CASSAQGGETQYF.